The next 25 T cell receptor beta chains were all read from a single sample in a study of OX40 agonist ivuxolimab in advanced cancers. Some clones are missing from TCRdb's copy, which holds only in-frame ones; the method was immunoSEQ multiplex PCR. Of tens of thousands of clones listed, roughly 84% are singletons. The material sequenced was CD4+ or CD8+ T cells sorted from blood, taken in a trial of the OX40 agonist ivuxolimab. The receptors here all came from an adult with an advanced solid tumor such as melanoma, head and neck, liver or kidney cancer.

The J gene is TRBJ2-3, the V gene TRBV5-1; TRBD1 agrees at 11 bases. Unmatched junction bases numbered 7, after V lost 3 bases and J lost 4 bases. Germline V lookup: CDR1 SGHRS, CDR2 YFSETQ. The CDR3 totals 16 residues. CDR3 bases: TGCGCCAGCAGCTCGGGACAGGGGGTCTTCGCAGATACGCAGTATTTT. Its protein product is CASSSGQGVFADTQYF.

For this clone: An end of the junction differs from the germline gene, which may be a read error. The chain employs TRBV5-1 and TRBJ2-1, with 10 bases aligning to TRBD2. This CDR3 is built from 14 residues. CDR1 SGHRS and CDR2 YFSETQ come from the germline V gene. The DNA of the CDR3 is TGCGCCACCAGCAGCGGGGGGGCCTACAATGAGCAGTTCTTC. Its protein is CATSSGGAYNEQFF.

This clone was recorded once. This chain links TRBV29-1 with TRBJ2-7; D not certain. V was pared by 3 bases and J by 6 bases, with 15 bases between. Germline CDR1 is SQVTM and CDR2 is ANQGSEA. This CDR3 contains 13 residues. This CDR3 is CSVEIPPGSEQYF. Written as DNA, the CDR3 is TGCAGCGTTGAGATCCCGCCTGGCAGCGAGCAGTACTTC.

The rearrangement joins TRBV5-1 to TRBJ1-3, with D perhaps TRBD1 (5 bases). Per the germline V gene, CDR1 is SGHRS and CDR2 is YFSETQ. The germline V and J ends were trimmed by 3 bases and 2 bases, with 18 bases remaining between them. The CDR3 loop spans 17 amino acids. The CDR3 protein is CASSSNGAGTAGNTIYF. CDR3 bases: TGCGCCAGCAGCTCGAACGGAGCTGGGACGGCTGGAAACACCATATATTTT.

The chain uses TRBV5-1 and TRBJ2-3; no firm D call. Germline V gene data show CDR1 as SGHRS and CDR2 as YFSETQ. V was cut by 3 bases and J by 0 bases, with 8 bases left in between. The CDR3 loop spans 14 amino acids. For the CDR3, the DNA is TGCGCCAGCAGCTCCCCGGTTAGCACAGATACGCAGTATTTT. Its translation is CASSSPVSTDTQYF.

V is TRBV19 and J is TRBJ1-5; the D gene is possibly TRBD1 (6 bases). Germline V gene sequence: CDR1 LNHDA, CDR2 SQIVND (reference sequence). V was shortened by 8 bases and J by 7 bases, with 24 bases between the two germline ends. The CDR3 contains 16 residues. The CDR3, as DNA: TGTGCCAGTGGAACAGGGTATCGGGAGGCTAGCCAGCCCCAGCATTTT. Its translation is CASGTGYREASQPQHF.

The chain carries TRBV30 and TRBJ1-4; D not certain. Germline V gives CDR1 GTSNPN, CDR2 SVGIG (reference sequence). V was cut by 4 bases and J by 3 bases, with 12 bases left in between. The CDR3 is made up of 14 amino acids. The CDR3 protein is CAWTGWTANEKLFF. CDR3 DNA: TGTGCCTGGACTGGGTGGACTGCTAATGAAAAACTGTTTTTT.

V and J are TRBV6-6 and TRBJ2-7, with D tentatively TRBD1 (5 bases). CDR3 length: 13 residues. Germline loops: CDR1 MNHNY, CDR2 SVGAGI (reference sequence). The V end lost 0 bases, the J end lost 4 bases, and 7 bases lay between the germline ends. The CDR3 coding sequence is TGTGCCAGCAGTTACTCGGACACTTACGAGCAGTACTTC. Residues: CASSYSDTYEQYF.

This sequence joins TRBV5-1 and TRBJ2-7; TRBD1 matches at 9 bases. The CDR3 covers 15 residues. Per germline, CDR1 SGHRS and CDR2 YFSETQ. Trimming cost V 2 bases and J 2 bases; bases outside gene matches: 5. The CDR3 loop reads CASSLQGALTYEQYF. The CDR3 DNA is TGCGCCAGCAGCTTACAGGGGGCTCTTACCTACGAGCAGTACTTC.

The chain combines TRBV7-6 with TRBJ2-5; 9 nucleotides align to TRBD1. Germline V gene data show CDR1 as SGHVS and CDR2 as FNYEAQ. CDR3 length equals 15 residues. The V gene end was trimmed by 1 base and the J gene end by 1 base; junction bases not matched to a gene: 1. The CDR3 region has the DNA TGTGCCAGCAGCTTAGGACAGGGGGTCCAAGAGACCCAGTACTTC. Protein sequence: CASSLGQGVQETQYF. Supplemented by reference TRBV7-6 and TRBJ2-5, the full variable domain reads GAGVSQSPRYKVTKRGQDVALRCDPISGHVSLYWYRQALGQGPEFLTYFNYEAQQDKSGLPNDRFSAERPEGSISTLTIQRTEQRDSAMYRCASSLGQGVQETQYFGPGTRLLVL.

This chain's CDR3 is CASSWTGPNTEAFF. DNA of the CDR3: TGCGCCAGCAGCTGGACAGGGCCGAACACTGAAGCTTTCTTT. The J gene is TRBJ1-1, the V gene TRBV5-1, with 8 nucleotides matching TRBD1. Losses at the gene ends were 3 bases for V and 1 base for J; bases not matched to a gene: 2. Germline assignment: CDR1 SGHRS and CDR2 YFSETQ. This CDR3 spans 14 amino acids.

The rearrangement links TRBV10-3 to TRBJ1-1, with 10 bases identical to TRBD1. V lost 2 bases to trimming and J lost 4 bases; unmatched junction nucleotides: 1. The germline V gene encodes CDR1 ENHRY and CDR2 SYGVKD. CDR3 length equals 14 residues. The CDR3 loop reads CAISERTGGTEAFF. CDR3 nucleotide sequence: TGTGCCATCAGTGAGAGGACAGGGGGCACTGAAGCTTTCTTT.

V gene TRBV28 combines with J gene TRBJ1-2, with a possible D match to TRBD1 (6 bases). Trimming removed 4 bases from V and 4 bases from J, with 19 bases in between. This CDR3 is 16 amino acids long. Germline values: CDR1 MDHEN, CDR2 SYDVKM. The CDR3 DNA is TGTGCCAGCAGTTCAAACGATCCGGGACACGGCTATGGCTACACCTTC. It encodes CASSSNDPGHGYGYTF.

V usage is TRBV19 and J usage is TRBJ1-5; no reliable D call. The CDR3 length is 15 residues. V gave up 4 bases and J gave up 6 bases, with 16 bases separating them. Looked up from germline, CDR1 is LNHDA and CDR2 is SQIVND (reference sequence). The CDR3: CASSTSGEVSQPQHF. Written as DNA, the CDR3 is TGTGCCAGTAGTACCTCCGGGGAAGTTAGTCAGCCCCAGCATTTT.

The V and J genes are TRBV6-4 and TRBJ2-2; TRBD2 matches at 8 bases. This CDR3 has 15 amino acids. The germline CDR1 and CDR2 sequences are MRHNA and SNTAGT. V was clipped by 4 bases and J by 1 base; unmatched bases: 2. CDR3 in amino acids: CASSVSGGNTGELFF. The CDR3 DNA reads TGTGCCAGCAGTGTGAGCGGGGGGAACACCGGGGAGCTGTTTTTT.

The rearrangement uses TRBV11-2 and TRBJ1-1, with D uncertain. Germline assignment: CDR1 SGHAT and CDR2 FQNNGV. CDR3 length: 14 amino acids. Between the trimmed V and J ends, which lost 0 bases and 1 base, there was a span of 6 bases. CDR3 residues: CASSLDRRNTEAFF. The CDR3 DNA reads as TGTGCCAGCAGCTTAGATCGGAGGAACACTGAAGCTTTCTTT.

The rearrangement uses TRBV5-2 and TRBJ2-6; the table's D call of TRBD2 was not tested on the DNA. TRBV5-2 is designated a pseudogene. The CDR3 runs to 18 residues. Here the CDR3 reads CASNYIREYTKPGNVLTF. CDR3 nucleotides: TGTGCCAGCAATTACATACGAGAGTACACAAAGCCGGGCAACGTCCTGACTTTC.

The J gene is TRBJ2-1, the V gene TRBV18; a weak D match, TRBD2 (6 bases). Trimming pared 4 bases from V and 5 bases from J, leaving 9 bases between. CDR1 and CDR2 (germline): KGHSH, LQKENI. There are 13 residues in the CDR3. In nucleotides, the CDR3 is TGTGCCAGCTCACGCGGCGGGGACAATGAGCAGTTCTTC. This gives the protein CASSRGGDNEQFF.

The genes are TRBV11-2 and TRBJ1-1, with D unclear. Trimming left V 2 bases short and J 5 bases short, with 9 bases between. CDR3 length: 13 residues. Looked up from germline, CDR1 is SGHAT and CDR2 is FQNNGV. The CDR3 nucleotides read TGTGCCAGCAGCTTACGGGGTACGACTGAAGCTTTCTTT. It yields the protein CASSLRGTTEAFF. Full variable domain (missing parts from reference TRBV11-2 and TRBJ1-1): EAGVAQSPRYKIIEKRQSVAFWCNPISGHATLYWYQQILGQGPKLLIQFQNNGVVDDSQLPKDRFSAERLKGVDSTLKIQPAKLEDSAVYLCASSLRGTTEAFFGQGTRLTVV.

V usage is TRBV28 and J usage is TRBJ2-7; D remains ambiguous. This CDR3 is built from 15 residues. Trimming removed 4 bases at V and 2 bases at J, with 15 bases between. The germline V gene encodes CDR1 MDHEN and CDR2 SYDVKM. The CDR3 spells CASSSSFGRAYEQYF. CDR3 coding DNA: TGTGCCAGCAGTTCTTCCTTCGGACGGGCCTACGAGCAGTACTTC.

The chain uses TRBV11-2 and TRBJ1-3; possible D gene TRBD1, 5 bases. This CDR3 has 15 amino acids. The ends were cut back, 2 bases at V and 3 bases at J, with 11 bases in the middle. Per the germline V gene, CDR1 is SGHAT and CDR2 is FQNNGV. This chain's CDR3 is CASSLISGVGNTIYF. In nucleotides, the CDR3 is TGTGCCAGCAGCTTAATATCGGGGGTTGGAAACACCATATATTTT.

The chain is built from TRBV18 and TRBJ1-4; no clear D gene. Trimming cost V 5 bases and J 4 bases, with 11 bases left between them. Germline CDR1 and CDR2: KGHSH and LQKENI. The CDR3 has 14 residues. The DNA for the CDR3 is TGTGCCAGCTCAGTTGCGGCGGGTAATGAAAAACTGTTTTTT. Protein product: CASSVAAGNEKLFF.

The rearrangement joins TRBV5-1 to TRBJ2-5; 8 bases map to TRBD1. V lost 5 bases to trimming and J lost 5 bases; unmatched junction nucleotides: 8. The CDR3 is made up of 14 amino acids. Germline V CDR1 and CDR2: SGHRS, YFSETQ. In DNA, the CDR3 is TGCGCCAGCAGTTATCCGGACAGGGACGAGACCCAGTACTTC. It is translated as CASSYPDRDETQYF.

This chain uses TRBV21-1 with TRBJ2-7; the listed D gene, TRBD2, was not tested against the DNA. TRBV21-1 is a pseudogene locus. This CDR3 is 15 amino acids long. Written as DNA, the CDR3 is TGTGCCAGCAGCAAAGCTGGGAGGGCCGCCTACGAGCAGTACTTC. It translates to CASSKAGRAAYEQYF.

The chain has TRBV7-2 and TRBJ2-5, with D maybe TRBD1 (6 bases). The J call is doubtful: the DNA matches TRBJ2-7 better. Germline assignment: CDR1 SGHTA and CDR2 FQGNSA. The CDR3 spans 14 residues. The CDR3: CASSLRTESYEQYF. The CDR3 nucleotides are TGTGCCAGCAGCTTAAGGACAGAAAGCTACGAGCAGTACTTC.